The clone carrying this T cell receptor beta chain was counted many times. TCRdb redid the calling of the PCR reads with MiXCR, one entry per CDR3 protein. The profile shows over 90,000 distinct CDR3 sequences, about a third of them singletons. The data belong to a study of molecular identifiers for immune sequencing clone quantification. Looking at the study overall: Replicates involved a five-way split of RNA from 20,000 or 100,000 naive CD8 cells, with sequencing of four.

Germline V gene sequence: CDR1 LGHNA, CDR2 YNFKEQ. This CDR3 region has 17 residues. Trimming removed 0 bases from V and 6 bases from J; junction bases left unmatched: 10. Libraries of naive CD8 T cells were made from around 20,000 to 1,000,000 sorted cells. They used 10%, 30% or 50% RNA. Material for sequencing was naive CD8+ T cells from blood, with Jurkat cell RNA spiked in. As for subset: FACS-sorted CD8+CD4-CCR7+CD45RA+ naive T cells. The receptor comes from a human donor in good health. Some libraries in this study had Jurkat cell RNA spiked in. The J gene is TRBJ2-2, the V gene TRBV4-2; the match to TRBD1 covers 7 bases. Here the CDR3 DNA reads TGTGCCAGCAGCCAAGAAGGACAGGTTCGGTACCCCGGGGAGCTGTTTTTT. Protein sequence: CASSQEGQVRYPGELFF.